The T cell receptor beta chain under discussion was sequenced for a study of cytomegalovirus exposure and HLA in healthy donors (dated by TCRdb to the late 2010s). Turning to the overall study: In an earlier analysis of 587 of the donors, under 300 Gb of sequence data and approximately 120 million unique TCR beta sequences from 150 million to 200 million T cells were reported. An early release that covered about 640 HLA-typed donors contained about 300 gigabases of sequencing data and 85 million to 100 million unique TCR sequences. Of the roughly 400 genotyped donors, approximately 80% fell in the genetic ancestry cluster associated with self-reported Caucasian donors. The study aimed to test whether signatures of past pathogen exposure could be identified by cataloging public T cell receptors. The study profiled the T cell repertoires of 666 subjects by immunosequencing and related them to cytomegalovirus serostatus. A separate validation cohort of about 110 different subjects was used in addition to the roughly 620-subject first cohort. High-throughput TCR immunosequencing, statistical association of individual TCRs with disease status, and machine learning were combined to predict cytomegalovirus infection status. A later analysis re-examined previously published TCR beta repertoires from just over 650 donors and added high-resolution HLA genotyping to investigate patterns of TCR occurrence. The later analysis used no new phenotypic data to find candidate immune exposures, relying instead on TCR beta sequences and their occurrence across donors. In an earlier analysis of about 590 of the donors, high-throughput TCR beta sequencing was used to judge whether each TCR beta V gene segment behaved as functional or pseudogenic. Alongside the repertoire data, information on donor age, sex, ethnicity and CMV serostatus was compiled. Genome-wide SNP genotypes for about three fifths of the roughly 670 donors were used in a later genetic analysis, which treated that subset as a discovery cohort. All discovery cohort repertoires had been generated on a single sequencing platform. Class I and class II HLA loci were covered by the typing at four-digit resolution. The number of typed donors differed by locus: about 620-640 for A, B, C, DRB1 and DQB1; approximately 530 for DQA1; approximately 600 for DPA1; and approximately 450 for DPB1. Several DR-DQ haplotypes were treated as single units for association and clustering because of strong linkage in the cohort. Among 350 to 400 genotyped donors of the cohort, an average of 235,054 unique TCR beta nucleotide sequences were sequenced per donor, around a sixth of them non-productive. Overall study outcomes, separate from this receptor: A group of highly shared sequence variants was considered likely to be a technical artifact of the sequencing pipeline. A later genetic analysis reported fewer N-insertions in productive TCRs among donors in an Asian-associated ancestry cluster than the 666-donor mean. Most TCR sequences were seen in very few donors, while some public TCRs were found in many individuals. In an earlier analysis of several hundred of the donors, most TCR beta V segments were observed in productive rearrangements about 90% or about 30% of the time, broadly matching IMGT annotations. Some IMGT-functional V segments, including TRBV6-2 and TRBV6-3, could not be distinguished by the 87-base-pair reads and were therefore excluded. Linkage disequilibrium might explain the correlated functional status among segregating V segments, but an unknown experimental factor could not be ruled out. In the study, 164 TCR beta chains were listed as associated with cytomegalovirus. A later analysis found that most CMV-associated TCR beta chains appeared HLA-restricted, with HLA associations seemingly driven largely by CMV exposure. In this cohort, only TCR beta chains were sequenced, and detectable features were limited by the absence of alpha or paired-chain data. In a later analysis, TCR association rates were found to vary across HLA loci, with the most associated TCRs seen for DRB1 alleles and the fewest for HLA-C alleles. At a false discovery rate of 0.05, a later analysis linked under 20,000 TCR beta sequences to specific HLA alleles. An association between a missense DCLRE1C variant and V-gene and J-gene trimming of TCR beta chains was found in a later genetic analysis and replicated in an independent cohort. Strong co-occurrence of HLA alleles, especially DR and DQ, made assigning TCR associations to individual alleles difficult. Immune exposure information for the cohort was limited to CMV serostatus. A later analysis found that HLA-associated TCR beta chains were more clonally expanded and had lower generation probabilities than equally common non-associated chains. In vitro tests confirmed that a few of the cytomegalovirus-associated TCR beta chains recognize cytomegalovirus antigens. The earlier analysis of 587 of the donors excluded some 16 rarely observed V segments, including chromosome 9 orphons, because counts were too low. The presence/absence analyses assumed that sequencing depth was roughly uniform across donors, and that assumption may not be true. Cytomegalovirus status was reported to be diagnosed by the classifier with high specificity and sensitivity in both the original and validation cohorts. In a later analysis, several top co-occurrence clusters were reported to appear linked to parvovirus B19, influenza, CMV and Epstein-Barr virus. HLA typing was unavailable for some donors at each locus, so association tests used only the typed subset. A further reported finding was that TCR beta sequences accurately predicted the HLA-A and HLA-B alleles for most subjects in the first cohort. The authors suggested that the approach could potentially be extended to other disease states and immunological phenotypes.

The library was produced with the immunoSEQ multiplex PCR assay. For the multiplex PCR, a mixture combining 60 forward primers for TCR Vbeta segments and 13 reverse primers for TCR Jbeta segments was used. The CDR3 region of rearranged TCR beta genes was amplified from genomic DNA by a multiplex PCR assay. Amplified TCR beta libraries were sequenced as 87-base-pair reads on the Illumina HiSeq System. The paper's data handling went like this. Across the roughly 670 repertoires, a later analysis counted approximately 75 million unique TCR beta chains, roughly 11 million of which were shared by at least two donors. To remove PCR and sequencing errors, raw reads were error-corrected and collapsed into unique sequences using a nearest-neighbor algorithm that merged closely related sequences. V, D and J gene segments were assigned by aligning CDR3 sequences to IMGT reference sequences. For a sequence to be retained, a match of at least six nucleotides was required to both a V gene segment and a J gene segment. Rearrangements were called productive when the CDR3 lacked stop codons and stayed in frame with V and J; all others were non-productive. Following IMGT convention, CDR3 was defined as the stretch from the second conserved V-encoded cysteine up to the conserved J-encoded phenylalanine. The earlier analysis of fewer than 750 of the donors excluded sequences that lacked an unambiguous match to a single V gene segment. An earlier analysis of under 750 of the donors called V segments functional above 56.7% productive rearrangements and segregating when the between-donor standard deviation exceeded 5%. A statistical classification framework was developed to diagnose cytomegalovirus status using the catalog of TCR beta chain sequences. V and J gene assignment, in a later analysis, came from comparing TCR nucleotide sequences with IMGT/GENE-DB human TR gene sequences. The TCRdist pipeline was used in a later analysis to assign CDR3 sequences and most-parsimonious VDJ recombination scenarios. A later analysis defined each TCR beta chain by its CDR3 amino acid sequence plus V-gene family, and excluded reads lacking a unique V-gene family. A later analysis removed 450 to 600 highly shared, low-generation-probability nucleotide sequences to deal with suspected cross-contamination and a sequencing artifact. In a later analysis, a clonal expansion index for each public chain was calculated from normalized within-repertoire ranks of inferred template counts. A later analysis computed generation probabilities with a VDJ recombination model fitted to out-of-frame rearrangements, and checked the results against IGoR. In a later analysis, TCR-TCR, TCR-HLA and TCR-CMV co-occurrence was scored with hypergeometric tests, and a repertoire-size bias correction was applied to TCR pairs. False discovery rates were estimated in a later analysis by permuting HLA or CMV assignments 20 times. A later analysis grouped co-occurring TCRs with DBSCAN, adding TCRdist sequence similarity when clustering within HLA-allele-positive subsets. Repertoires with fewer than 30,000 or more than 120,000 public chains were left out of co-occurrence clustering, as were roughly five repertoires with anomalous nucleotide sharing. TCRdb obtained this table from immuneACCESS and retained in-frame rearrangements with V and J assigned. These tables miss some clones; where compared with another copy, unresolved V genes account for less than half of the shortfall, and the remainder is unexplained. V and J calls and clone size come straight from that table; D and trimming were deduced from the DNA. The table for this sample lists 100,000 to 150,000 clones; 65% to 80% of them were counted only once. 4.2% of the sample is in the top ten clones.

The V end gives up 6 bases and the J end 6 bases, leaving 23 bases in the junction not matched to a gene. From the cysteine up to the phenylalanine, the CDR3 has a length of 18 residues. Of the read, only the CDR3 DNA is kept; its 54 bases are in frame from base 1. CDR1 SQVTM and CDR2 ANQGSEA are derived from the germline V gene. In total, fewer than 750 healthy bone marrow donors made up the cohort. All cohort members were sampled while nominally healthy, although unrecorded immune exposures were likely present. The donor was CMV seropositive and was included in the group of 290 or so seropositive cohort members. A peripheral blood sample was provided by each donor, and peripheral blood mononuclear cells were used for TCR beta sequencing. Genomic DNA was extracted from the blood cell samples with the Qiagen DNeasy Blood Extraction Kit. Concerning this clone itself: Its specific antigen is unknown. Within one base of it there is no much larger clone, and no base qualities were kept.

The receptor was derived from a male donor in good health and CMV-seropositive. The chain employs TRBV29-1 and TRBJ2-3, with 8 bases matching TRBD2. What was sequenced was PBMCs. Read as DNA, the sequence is TGCAGCGTCCTTGGAGGAAGCGGGAGTTCTCCGCGCGCGGATACGCAGTATTTT. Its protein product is CSVLGGSGSSPRADTQYF.